This T cell receptor beta chain was identified in a study of T cell responses to AZD1222 COVID-19 vaccine. Data came from immunoSEQ multiplex PCR; TCRdb stores just in-frame clones and leaves some out. Of approximately 67,000 clones listed, about 88% are singletons. Regarding this clone: Its antigen is not known.

Overall study findings and caveats: Researchers took repertoire samples only after the peak T cell response had come. At baseline, seropositivity was found in only 6 or 7 AZD1222 recipients.

The sequence came from an adult who received the AZD1222 COVID-19 vaccine. Sequences were derived from peripheral blood, sampled 28 days after the second AZD1222 dose.

As DNA, the CDR3 is TGTGCCAGCAGCCTTTGGACAGGGGGCGAGAAGCAGTACTTC. This codes for CASSLWTGGEKQYF. The J gene is TRBJ2-7, the V gene TRBV5-4; 11 bases line up with TRBD1. The CDR3 contains 14 residues. V lost 4 bases, J lost 8 bases, and 8 bases stayed unmatched. Germline lookup yields CDR1 SGHNT and CDR2 YYREEE (reference sequence).